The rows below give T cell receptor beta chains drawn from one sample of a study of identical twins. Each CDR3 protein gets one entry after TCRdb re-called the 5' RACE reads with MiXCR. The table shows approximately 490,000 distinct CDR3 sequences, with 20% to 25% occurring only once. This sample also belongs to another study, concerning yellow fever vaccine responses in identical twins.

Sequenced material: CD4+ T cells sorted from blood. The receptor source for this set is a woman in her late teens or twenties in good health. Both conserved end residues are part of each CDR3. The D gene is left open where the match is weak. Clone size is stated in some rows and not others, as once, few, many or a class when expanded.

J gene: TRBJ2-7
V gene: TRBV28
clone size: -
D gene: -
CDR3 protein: CASSPPGAGRFEQYF
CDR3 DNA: TGTGCCAGCAGTCCCCCGGGCGCGGGAAGGTTCGAGCAGTACTTC

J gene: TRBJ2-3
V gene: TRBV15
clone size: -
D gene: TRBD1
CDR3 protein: CATSREQGADTQYF
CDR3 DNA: TGTGCCACCAGCAGAGAGCAGGGGGCAGATACGCAGTATTTT

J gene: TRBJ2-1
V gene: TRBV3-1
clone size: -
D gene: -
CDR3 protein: CASSQPLTSGANEQFF
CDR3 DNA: TGTGCCAGCAGCCAACCTTTAACGAGCGGAGCAAATGAGCAGTTCTTC

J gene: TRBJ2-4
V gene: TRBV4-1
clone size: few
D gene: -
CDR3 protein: CASSQSLAKNIQYF
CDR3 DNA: TGCGCCAGCAGCCAGAGTCTAGCCAAAAACATTCAGTACTTC

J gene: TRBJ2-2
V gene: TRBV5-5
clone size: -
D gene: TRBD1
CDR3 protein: CASRVRDSNTGELFF
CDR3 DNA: TGTGCCAGCAGGGTGAGGGACAGCAACACCGGGGAGCTGTTTTTT

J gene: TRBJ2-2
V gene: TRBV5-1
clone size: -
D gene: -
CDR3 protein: CASRRENTGELFF
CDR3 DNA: TGCGCCAGCAGGCGGGAGAACACCGGGGAGCTGTTTTTT

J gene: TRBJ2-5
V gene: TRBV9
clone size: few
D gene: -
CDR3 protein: CASSVAGGAQETQYF
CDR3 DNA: TGTGCCAGCAGCGTAGCGGGTGGGGCTCAGGAGACCCAGTACTTC

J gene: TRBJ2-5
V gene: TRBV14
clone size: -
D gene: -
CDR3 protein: CASSSGPRTQYF
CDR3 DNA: TGTGCCAGCAGCTCCGGACCGCGAACCCAGTACTTC

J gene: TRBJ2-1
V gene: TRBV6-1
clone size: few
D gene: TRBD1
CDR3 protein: CASSAGTGVWDKVFF
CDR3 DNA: TGTGCCAGCAGCGCCGGGACAGGGGTTTGGGATAAAGTGTTCTTC

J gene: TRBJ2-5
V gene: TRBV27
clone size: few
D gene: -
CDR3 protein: CASSAWTLGGETQYF
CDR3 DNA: TGTGCCAGCAGTGCTTGGACCCTGGGTGGTGAGACCCAGTACTTC

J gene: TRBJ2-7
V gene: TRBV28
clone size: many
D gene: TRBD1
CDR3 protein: CASRNGGTGNYEQYF
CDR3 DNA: TGTGCCAGCAGAAATGGCGGGACAGGGAACTACGAGCAGTACTTC

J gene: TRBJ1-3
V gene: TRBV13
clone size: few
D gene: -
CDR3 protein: CASSGSRTIYF
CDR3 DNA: TGTGCCAGCAGTGGATCGCGTACCATATATTTT

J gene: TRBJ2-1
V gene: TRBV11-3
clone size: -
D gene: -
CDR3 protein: CASTSRIGGTYNEQFF
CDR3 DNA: TGTGCCAGCACCTCCCGGATAGGGGGGACCTACAATGAGCAGTTCTTC

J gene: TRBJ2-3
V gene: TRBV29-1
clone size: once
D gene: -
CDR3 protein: CSVEVYSDTQYF
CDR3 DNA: TGCAGCGTTGAGGTCTATTCAGATACGCAGTATTTT

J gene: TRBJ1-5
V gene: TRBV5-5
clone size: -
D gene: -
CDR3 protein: CASSTDVWNQPQHF
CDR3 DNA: TGTGCCAGCAGCACGGACGTCTGGAATCAGCCCCAGCATTTT

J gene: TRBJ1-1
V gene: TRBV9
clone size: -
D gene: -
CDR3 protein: CASSLGGKAFF
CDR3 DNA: TGTGCCAGCAGCTTAGGGGGAAAAGCTTTCTTT

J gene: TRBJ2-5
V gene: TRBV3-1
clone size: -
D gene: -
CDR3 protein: CASSRAGAPGTQYF
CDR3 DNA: TGTGCCAGCAGCCGCGCCGGGGCCCCTGGGACCCAGTACTTC

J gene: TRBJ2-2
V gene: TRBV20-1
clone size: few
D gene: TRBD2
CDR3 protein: CSASASGPTGELFF
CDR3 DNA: TGCAGTGCTAGTGCTAGCGGGCCCACCGGGGAGCTGTTTTTT

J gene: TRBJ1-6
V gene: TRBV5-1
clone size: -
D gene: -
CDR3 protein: CASSLALQDYNSPLHF
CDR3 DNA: TGCGCCAGCAGCTTGGCGTTACAAGATTATAATTCACCCCTCCACTTT

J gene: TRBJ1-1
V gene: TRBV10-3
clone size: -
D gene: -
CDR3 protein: CAISGDRGLEAFF
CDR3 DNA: TGTGCCATCAGTGGTGACCGGGGCTTAGAGGCTTTCTTT

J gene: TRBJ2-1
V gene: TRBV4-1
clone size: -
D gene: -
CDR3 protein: CASSQDGLSYNEQFF
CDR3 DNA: TGCGCCAGCAGCCAAGATGGCCTCTCCTACAATGAGCAGTTCTTC

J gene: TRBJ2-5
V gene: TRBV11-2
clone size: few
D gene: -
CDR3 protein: CASSFLQETQYF
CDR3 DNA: TGTGCCAGCAGCTTTTTACAAGAGACCCAGTACTTC

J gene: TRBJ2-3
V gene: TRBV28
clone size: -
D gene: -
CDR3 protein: CASSPSTVPDTQYF
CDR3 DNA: TGTGCCAGCAGTCCCTCGACAGTGCCAGATACGCAGTATTTT

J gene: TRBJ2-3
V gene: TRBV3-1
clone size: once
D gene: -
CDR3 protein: CASSPARYGTQYF
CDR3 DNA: TGTGCCAGCAGCCCTGCCCGGTACGGTACGCAGTATTTT

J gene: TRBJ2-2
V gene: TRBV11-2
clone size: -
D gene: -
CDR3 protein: CASSFRLGTDPMGANTGELFF
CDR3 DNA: TGTGCCAGCAGCTTCAGACTCGGGACCGACCCGATGGGGGCGAACACCGGGGAGCTGTTTTTT

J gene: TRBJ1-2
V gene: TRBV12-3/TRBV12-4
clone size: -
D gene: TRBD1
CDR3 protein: CASASGTGGRSYTF
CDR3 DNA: TGTGCCAGCGCCTCTGGGACAGGGGGTAGGAGCTACACCTTC

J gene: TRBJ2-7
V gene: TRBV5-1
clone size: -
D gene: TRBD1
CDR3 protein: CASSLPGTATYEQYF
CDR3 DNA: TGCGCCAGCAGCCTACCCGGGACAGCAACCTACGAGCAGTACTTC

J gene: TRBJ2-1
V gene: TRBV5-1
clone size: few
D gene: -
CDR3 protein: CASSLGGTSRDLNEQFF
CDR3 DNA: TGCGCCAGCAGCTTGGGGGGGACCAGTCGGGACCTCAATGAGCAGTTCTTC

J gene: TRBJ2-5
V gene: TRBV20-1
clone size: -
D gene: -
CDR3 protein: CSARDWARKGLRSETQYF
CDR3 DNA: TGCAGTGCTAGAGATTGGGCTAGGAAAGGGCTAAGGTCAGAGACCCAGTACTTC

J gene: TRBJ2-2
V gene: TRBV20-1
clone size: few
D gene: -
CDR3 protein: CSAATAGAYTGELFF
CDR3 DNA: TGCAGTGCTGCAACCGCAGGGGCGTACACCGGGGAGCTGTTTTTT

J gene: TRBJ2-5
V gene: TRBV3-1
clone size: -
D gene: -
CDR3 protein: CASSHVGQKKETQYF
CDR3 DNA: TGTGCCAGCAGCCATGTTGGACAGAAAAAAGAGACCCAGTACTTC

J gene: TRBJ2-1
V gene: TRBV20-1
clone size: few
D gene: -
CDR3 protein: CSATGDLREQFF
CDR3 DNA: TGCAGTGCTACCGGGGACCTCCGTGAGCAGTTCTTC

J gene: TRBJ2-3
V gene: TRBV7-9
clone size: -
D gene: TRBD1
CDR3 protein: CASSSNRGRTDTQYF
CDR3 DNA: TGTGCCAGCAGCTCCAACAGGGGGCGTACAGATACGCAGTATTTT

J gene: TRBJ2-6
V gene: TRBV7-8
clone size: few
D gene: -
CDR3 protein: CASSSSWTGANVLTF
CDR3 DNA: TGTGCCAGCAGCTCGTCCTGGACAGGGGCCAACGTCCTGACTTTC

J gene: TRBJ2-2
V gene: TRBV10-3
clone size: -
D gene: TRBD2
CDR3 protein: CAISGGLDTGELFF
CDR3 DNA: TGTGCCATCAGTGGCGGACTAGACACCGGGGAGCTGTTTTTT

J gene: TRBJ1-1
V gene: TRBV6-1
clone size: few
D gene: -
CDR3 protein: CASSEPAMNTEAFF
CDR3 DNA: TGTGCCAGCAGTGAACCCGCTATGAACACTGAAGCTTTCTTT

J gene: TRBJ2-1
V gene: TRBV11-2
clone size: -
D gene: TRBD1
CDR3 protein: CASSLVGQGAPEQFF
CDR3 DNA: TGTGCCAGCAGCTTAGTGGGACAGGGGGCCCCTGAGCAGTTCTTC

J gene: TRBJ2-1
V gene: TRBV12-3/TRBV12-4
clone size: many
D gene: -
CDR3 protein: CASSLEREQFF
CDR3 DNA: TGTGCCAGCAGTTTAGAACGGGAGCAGTTCTTC

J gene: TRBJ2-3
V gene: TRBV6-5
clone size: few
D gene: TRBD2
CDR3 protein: CASSSRPGLAGVADTQYF
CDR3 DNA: TGTGCCAGCAGTTCGAGACCCGGACTAGCGGGGGTTGCAGATACGCAGTATTTT

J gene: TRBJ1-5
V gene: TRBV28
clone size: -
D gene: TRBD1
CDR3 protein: CASTKDRGRTQPQHF
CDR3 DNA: TGTGCCAGCACCAAAGACAGGGGGCGGACTCAGCCCCAGCATTTT

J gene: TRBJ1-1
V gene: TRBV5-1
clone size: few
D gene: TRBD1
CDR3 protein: CASSTRQGTTEAFF
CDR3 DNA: TGCGCCAGCAGCACAAGACAGGGAACCACTGAAGCTTTCTTT

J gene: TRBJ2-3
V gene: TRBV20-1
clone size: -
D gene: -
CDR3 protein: CSALASRGARTDTQYF
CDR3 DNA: TGCAGTGCCCTTGCGTCTCGGGGGGCCAGGACAGATACGCAGTATTTT

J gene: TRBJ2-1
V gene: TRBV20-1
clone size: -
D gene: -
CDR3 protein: CSASVRGAYNEQFF
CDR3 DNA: TGCAGTGCTAGTGTCCGCGGGGCCTACAATGAGCAGTTCTTC

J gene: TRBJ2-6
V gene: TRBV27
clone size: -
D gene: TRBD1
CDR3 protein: CASSAWTGSGANVLTF
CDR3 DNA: TGTGCCAGCAGTGCCTGGACAGGGTCTGGGGCCAACGTCCTGACTTTC

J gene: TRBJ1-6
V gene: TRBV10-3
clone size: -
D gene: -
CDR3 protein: CAISESDRPNSPLHF
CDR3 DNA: TGTGCCATCAGTGAGTCCGACAGGCCTAATTCACCCCTCCACTTT

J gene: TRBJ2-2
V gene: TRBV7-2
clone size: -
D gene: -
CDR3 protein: CASSLVGQHTGELFF
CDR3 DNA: TGTGCCAGCAGCTTAGTAGGCCAGCACACCGGGGAGCTGTTTTTT

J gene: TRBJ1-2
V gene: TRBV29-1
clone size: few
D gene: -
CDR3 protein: CSVGDTRYGYTF
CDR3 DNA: TGCAGCGTTGGGGACACTCGCTATGGCTACACCTTC

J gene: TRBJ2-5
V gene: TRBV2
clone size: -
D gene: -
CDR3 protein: CASTVLAVGETQYF
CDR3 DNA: TGTGCCAGCACCGTACTAGCTGTGGGAGAGACCCAGTACTTC

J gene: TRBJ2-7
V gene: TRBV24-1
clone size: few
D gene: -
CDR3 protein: CATSDRDGSSYEQYF
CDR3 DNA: TGTGCCACCAGTGATCGGGACGGGAGCTCCTACGAGCAGTACTTC

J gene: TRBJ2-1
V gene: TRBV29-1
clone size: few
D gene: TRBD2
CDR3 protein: CSARPSGHNEQFF
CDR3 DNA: TGCAGCGCTAGACCTAGCGGTCACAATGAGCAGTTCTTC

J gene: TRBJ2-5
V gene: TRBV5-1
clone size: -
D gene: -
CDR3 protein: CASSLWAGEETQYF
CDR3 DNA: TGCGCCAGCAGCTTGTGGGCAGGGGAAGAGACCCAGTACTTC

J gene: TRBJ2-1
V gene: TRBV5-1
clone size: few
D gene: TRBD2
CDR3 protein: CASSIRTSGDNEQFF
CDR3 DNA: TGCGCCAGCAGTATACGGACTAGCGGAGACAATGAGCAGTTCTTC

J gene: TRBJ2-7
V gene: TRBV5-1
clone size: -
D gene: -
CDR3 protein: CASSRGPAHEQYF
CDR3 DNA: TGCGCCAGCAGCCGGGGCCCCGCTCACGAGCAGTACTTC

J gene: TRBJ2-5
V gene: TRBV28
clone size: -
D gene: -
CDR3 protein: CASSPFMFPLGQETQYF
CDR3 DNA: TGTGCCAGCAGTCCCTTTATGTTCCCGTTGGGTCAAGAGACCCAGTACTTC

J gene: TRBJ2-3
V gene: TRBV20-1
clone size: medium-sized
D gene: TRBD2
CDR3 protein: CSAPLAGGSRGDTQYF
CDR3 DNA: TGCAGTGCTCCCCTAGCGGGAGGGTCACGGGGAGATACGCAGTATTTT

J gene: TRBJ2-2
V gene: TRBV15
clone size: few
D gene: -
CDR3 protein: CATSRESRDYFTGELFF
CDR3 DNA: TGTGCCACCAGCAGAGAGAGTCGAGATTACTTCACCGGGGAGCTGTTTTTT

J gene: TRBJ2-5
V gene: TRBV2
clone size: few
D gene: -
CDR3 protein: CASTGWKETQYF
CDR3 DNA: TGTGCCAGTACAGGGTGGAAAGAGACCCAGTACTTC

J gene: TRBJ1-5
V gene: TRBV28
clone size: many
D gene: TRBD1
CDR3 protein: CASRGQGSNQPQHF
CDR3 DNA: TGTGCCAGCAGGGGACAGGGTAGCAATCAGCCCCAGCATTTT

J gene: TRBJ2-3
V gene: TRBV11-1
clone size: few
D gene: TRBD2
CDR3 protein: CASSSGLAGAPSTDTQYF
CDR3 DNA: TGTGCCAGCAGCTCCGGACTAGCGGGGGCCCCTAGCACAGATACGCAGTATTTT